The sequence of this TCR beta chain was determined in a study of T cells after yellow fever vaccination. Looking at the study overall: Fractions low in cell number were prepared with SMART-Seq v4 Ultra Low Input.

Overall study findings and caveats: It was a weaker secondary response, yet one that peaked faster, at day 5 versus 15. Researchers cautioned that FACS-sorted repertoires could harbor abundant clonotypes contaminating from the bulk population. Of the clonotypes, a small share occurred in both CD4 and CD8 compartments.

This clonotype was seen more than once but under ten times. Its matching antigen is unknown. One entry per CDR3 protein, called by TCRdb with MiXCR from the 5' RACE reads. This sample has about 550,000 distinct CDR3 sequences, with approximately 21% found just once. Sequencing was performed on PBMCs, taken 15 days after the yellow fever booster vaccination. This TCR derives from a man in his thirties or forties who received the YFV17D yellow fever vaccine.

CDR3 region: CASSHASGTAYNEQFF. CDR3 nucleotide sequence: TGCGCCAGCAGCCACGCAAGCGGGACAGCCTACAATGAGCAGTTCTTC. This rearrangement joins TRBV4-3 to TRBJ2-1, with D perhaps assigned TRBD1 or TRBD2 (7 bases each). The CDR3 contains 16 residues. The germline CDR1 and CDR2 sequences are LGHNA and YSLEER. Trimming left V 3 bases short and J 2 bases short, with 14 bases between.